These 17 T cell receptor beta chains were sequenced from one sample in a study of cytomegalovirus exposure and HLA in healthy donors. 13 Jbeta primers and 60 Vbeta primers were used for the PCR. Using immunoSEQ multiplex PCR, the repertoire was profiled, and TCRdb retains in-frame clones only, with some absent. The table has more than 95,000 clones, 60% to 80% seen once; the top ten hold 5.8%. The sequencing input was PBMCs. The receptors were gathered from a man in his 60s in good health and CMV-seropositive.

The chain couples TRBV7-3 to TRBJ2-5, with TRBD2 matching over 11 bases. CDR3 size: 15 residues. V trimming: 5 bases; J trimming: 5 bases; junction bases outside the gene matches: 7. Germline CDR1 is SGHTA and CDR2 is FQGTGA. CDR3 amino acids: CASSVSGGARETQYF. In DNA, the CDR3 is TGTGCCAGCAGCGTTAGCGGGGGGGCCCGGGAGACCCAGTACTTC.

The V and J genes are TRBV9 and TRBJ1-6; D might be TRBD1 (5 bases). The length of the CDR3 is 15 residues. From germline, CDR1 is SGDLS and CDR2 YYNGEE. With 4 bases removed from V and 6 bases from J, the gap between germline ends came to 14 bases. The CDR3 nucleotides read TGTGCCAGCAGCCCCACGGGTGACAGTAATTCACCCCTCCACTTT. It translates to CASSPTGDSNSPLHF. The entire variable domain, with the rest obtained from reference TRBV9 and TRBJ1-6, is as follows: DSGVTQTPKHLITATGQRVTLRCSPRSGDLSVYWYQQSLDQGLQFLIQYYNGEERAKGNILERFSAQQFPDLHSELNLSSLELGDSALYFCASSPTGDSNSPLHFGNGTRLTVT.

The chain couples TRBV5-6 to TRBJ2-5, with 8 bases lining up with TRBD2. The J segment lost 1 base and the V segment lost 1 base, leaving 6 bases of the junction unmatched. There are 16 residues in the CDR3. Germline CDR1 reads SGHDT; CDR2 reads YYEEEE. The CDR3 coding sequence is TGTGCCAGCAGCTTGAACGGCCTAGCGGGCCAAGAGACCCAGTACTTC. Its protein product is CASSLNGLAGQETQYF.

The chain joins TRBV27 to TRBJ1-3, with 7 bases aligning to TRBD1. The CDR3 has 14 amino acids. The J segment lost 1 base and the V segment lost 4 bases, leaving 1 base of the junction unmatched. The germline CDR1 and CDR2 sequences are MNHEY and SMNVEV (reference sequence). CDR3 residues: CASSSTGSGNTIYF. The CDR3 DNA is TGTGCCAGCAGTTCGACAGGGTCTGGAAACACCATATATTTT.

The DNA for the CDR3 is TGTGCCACGGGGGAACCCCGGGACTATGGCTACACCTTC. Protein product: CATGEPRDYGYTF. The V gene is TRBV6-5, the J gene TRBJ1-2, with D perhaps TRBD1 (5 bases). Germline CDR1 reads MNHEY; CDR2 reads SVGAGI. This CDR3 is built from 13 residues. Deletions cut 10 bases from V and 3 bases from J, with 15 bases between.

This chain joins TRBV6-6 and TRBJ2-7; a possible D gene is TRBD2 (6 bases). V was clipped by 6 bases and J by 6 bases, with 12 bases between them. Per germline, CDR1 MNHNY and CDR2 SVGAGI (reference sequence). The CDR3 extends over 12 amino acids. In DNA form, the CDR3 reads TGTGCCAGCAGCCGGGGGTACCGCGAGCAGTACTTC. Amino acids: CASSRGYREQYF.

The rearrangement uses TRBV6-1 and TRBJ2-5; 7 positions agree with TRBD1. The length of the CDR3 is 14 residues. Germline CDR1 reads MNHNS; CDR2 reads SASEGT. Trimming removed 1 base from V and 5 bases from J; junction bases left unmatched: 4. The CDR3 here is CASSEEGARETQYF. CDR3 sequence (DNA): TGTGCCAGCAGTGAAGAGGGGGCTCGGGAGACCCAGTACTTC.

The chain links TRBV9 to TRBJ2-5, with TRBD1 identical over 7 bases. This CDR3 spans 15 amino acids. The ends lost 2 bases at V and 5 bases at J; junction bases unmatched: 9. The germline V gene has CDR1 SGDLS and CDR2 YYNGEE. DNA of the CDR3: TGTGCCAGCAGCGTGAAGGACAGGACAAGGGAGACCCAGTACTTC. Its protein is CASSVKDRTRETQYF.

The chain's CDR3 is CASSILGSRNTEAFF. The CDR3 bases are TGTGCCAGCAGTATCCTCGGGTCTAGAAACACTGAAGCTTTCTTT. This chain joins TRBV28 and TRBJ1-1; no clear D. This CDR3 is built from 15 residues. Germline V lookup: CDR1 MDHEN, CDR2 SYDVKM. Trimming cost V 5 bases and J 2 bases, with 15 bases left between them.

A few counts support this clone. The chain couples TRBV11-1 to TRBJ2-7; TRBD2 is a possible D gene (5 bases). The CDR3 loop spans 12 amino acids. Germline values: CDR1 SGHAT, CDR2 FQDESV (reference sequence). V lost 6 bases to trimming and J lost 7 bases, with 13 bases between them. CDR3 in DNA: TGTGCCAGCAGATTCGAGGGATCTGAGCAGTACTTC. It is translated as CASRFEGSEQYF.

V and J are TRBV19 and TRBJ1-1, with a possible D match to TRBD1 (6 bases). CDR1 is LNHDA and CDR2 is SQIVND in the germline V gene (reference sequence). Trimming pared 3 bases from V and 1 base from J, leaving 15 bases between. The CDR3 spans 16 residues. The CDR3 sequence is CASSIPGAGGNTEAFF. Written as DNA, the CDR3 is TGTGCCAGTAGTATCCCGGGGGCGGGAGGGAACACTGAAGCTTTCTTT.

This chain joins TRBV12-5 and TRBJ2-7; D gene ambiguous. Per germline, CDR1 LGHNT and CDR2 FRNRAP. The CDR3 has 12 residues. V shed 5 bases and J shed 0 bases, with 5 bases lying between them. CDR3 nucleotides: TGTGCTAGTGGTCCCTCCTCCTACGAGCAGTACTTC. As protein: CASGPSSYEQYF.

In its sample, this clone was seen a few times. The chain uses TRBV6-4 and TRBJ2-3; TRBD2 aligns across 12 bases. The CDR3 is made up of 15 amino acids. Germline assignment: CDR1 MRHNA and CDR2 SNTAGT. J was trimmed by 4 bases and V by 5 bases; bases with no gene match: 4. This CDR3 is CASSWTSGASDTQYF. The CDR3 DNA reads TGTGCCAGCAGTTGGACTAGCGGGGCCTCAGATACGCAGTATTTT.

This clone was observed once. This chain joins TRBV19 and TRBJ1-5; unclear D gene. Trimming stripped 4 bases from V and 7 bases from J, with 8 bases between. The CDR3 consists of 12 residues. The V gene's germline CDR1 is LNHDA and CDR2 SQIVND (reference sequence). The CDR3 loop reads CASSNPRQPQHF. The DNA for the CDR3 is TGTGCCAGTAGTAACCCTAGGCAGCCCCAGCATTTT. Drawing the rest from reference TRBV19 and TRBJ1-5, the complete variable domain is DGGITQSPKYLFRKEGQNVTLSCEQNLNHDAMYWYRQDPGQGLRLIYYSQIVNDFQKGDIAEGYSVSREKKESFPLTVTSAQKNPTAFYLCASSNPRQPQHFGDGTRLSIL.

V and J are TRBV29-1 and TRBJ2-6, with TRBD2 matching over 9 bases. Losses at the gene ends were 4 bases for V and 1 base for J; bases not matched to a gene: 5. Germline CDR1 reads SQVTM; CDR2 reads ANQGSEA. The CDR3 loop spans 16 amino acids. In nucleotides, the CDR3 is TGCAGCGTTGGAGCGGGGGGCCTTTCTGGGGCCAACGTCCTGACTTTC. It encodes CSVGAGGLSGANVLTF.

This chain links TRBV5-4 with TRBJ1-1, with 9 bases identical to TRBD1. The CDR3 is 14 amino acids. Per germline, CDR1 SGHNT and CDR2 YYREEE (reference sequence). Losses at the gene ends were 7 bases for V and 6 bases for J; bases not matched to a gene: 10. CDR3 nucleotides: TGTGCCAGCTTCCCGGGACAGGGTAATTCTGAAGCTTTCTTT. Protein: CASFPGQGNSEAFF.

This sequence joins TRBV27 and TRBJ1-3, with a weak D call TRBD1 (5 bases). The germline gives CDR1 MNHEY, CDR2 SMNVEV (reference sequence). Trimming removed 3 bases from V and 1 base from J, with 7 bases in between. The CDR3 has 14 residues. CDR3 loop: CASSFGGSGNTIYF. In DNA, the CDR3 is TGTGCCAGCAGTTTCGGGGGATCTGGAAACACCATATATTTT.